The 32 T cell receptor beta chains below come from one sample, sequenced in a study of blood T cell repertoires in COVID-19. Produced via immunoSEQ multiplex PCR; TCRdb's table is partial and in-frame only. The repertoire consists of 88,000 or so clones, with roughly 90% occurring once and the leading ten covering less than 9%. Sequencing was performed on peripheral blood. All receptors come from a man aged 55-75 years with acute or convalescent COVID-19.

This clone was observed once. This chain connects TRBV4-1 to TRBJ1-4; D not certain. CDR1 is MGHRA, CDR2 YSYEKL, per germline. V was shortened by 4 bases and J by 2 bases, with 14 bases between the two germline ends. The CDR3 contains 16 residues. This CDR3 reads CASSRGEGVTNEKLFF. The CDR3 nucleotides read TGCGCCAGCAGCCGAGGAGAGGGCGTGACTAATGAAAAACTGTTTTTT.

The chain couples TRBV15 to TRBJ1-4; D might be TRBD1 (5 bases). The CDR3 sequence is 14 residues long. Germline V gene data show CDR1 as LNHNV and CDR2 as YYDKDF (reference sequence). The V and J ends lost 3 bases and 7 bases respectively, with 12 bases between them. CDR3 nucleotides: TGTGCCACCAGCAGCCTAGACGGGGGTGAAAAACTGTTTTTT. Amino acid sequence: CATSSLDGGEKLFF.

V and J are TRBV5-1 and TRBJ1-2, with D perhaps matching TRBD1 (5 bases). Trimming removed 3 bases from V and 4 bases from J, with 16 bases in between. CDR3 length: 15 amino acids. The germline V gene encodes CDR1 SGHRS and CDR2 YFSETQ. Written as DNA, the CDR3 is TGCGCCAGCAGCTCGGAAGGCAGGGAATCCTATGGCTACACCTTC. Residues: CASSSEGRESYGYTF.

The genes are TRBV19 and TRBJ2-7, with a weak D call TRBD1 (5 bases). The germline gives CDR1 LNHDA, CDR2 SQIVND (reference sequence). Deletions cut 1 base from V and 1 base from J, with 8 bases between. The length of the CDR3 is 14 residues. The CDR3 DNA sequence: TGTGCCAGTAGTATAGCAGGGCCTTCCTACGAGCAGTACTTC. This gives the protein CASSIAGPSYEQYF.

The chain uses TRBV7-8 and TRBJ2-3; D unclear. This CDR3 is built from 13 residues. Trimming took 7 bases from V and 6 from J, leaving 14 bases between them. Germline CDR1 and CDR2: SGHVS and FQNEAQ. The CDR3 DNA is TGTGCCAGCACCCCTCGGGTACCCGATACGCAGTATTTT. Protein product: CASTPRVPDTQYF.

The V gene is TRBV6-2 or TRBV6-3, the J gene TRBJ2-7; no clear D gene. V shed 6 bases and J shed 3 bases, with 9 bases lying between them. Germline values: CDR1 MNHEY, CDR2 SVGEGT. There are 12 residues in the CDR3. The DNA for the CDR3 is TGTGCCAGCAGCCCTGGCGGCTACGAGCAGTACTTC. Amino acid sequence: CASSPGGYEQYF.

This chain connects TRBV7-2 to TRBJ1-3, with TRBD1 matching 9 bases. This CDR3 has 16 amino acids. The V and J ends lost 4 bases and 6 bases, in that order; junction bases with no gene match: 10. The germline gives CDR1 SGHTA, CDR2 FQGNSA. The CDR3 loop reads CASSSGQGRLENTIYF. DNA for the CDR3: TGTGCCAGCAGCTCCGGACAGGGGCGTTTAGAAAACACCATATATTTT. Looking up the rest from reference TRBV7-2 and TRBJ1-3 gives the full variable domain: GAGVSQSPSNKVTEKGKDVELRCDPISGHTALYWYRQSLGQGLEFLIYFQGNSAPDKSGLPSDRFSAERTGGSVSTLTIQRTQQEDSAVYLCASSSGQGRLENTIYFGEGSWLTVV.

V and J are TRBV11-3 and TRBJ2-4; possibly TRBD1 for D (6 bases). The CDR3 spans 17 residues. The germline V gene encodes CDR1 SGHNT and CDR2 YENEEA. V was shortened by 3 bases and J by 2 bases, with 17 bases between the two germline ends. CDR3 sequence (DNA): TGTGCCAGCAGCTTGGGGCAACAGGGCTCAACCAAAAACATTCAGTACTTC. This codes for CASSLGQQGSTKNIQYF.

The chain carries TRBV5-7 and TRBJ2-4, with 10 bases fitting TRBD1. TRBV5-7 is filed as an ORF, its function uncertain. The CDR3 loop spans 16 amino acids. V dropped 4 bases and J dropped 1; count of bases not matched to a gene: 5. The CDR3: CASSPRTGGAKNIQYF. The CDR3 coding sequence is TGTGCCAGCAGCCCGAGGACAGGGGGGGCCAAAAACATTCAGTACTTC.

The J gene is TRBJ1-2, the V gene TRBV30; D possibly corresponds to TRBD1 (6 bases). This CDR3 region has 19 residues. Germline assignment: CDR1 GTSNPN and CDR2 SVGIG (reference sequence). V lost 0 bases and J 0 bases, leaving 23 bases between the germline ends. CDR3 protein: CAWSVRQGIRAITNYGYTF. DNA of the CDR3: TGTGCCTGGAGTGTACGGCAGGGGATTAGGGCGATAACTAACTATGGCTACACCTTC. The full variable domain, its missing parts supplied by reference TRBV30 and TRBJ1-2, is SQTIHQWPATLVQPVGSPLSLECTVEGTSNPNLYWYRQAAGRGLQLLFYSVGIGQISSEVPQNLSASRPQDRQFILSSKKLLLSDSGFYLCAWSVRQGIRAITNYGYTFGSGTRLTVV.

The genes are TRBV2 and TRBJ2-6; a possible D gene is TRBD1 (6 bases). CDR3 length: 18 residues. Germline V lookup: CDR1 SNHLY, CDR2 FYNNEI. The V gene lost 5 bases and the J gene lost 0 bases, with 17 bases spanning the gap. The CDR3 is CASSRIRDTNSGANVLTF. The CDR3 DNA is TGTGCCAGCAGTCGAATCCGGGACACTAACTCTGGGGCCAACGTCCTGACTTTC.

The V call is TRBV7-2, the J call TRBJ2-7, with 9 bases fitting TRBD1. Germline V gene lookup returns CDR1 SGHTA and CDR2 FQGNSA. With 5 bases clipped from V and 6 bases from J, the junction kept 5 bases outside the gene matches. The CDR3 spans 13 residues. The CDR3 DNA reads as TGTGCCAGCAGCGTGGACAGGGGAAGCGAGCAGTACTTC. It yields the protein CASSVDRGSEQYF.

The chain carries TRBV30 and TRBJ2-7; 7 bases are shared with TRBD1. From germline, CDR1 is GTSNPN and CDR2 SVGIG (reference sequence). The J segment lost 2 bases and the V segment lost 5 bases, leaving 6 bases of the junction unmatched. The CDR3 spans 13 residues. The CDR3 loop reads CAWQTGKTYEQYF. DNA of the CDR3: TGTGCCTGGCAGACAGGGAAGACCTACGAGCAGTACTTC.

Written as DNA, the CDR3 is TGTGCCAGCAGCGCGCCAGGACTAGCGGAGCCGTACGAGCAGTACTTC. Residues: CASSAPGLAEPYEQYF. V usage is TRBV5-4 and J usage is TRBJ2-7, with 10 bases matching TRBD2. The CDR3 extends over 16 amino acids. V lost 4 bases and J lost 4; bases outside the gene matches: 11. Germline assignment: CDR1 SGHNT and CDR2 YYREEE (reference sequence).

This clone was observed a few times. V usage is TRBV5-1 and J usage is TRBJ2-5; possibly TRBD1 for D (6 bases). CDR3 length equals 12 residues. Germline V gene sequence: CDR1 SGHRS, CDR2 YFSETQ. Trimming cost V 4 bases and J 5 bases, with 9 bases left between them. The CDR3 sequence: CASSGQGETQYF. In DNA form, the CDR3 reads TGCGCCAGCAGCGGGCAGGGGGAGACCCAGTACTTC.

This chain uses TRBV30 with TRBJ1-3; TRBD1 might be the D (5 bases). The germline V gene has CDR1 GTSNPN and CDR2 SVGIG (reference sequence). Deletions cut 8 bases from V and 0 bases from J, with 11 bases between. The CDR3 length is 13 residues. The CDR3 DNA is TGTGCCCTTGACAGAGACTCTGGAAACACCATATATTTT. This sequence encodes CALDRDSGNTIYF.

The sample holds one count of this clone. The chain is built from TRBV27 and TRBJ2-7; 10 positions agree with TRBD1. CDR1 MNHEY and CDR2 SMNVEV come from the germline V gene (reference sequence). J lost 3 bases, V lost 5 bases, and 7 bases had no gene match. This CDR3 has 15 residues. The CDR3 DNA reads as TGTGCCAGCAGTAGACAGGGGGCGCGTAGCTACGAGCAGTACTTC. Residues: CASSRQGARSYEQYF.

V usage is TRBV11-2 and J usage is TRBJ2-3; unclear D gene. The germline gives CDR1 SGHAT, CDR2 FQNNGV. The CDR3 extends over 14 amino acids. Trimming left V 3 bases short and J 3 bases short, with 10 bases between. The CDR3 region has the DNA TGTGCCAGCAGCTTTCTTTTTTTGACAGATACGCAGTATTTT. It codes for CASSFLFLTDTQYF.

This chain uses TRBV6-1 with TRBJ2-5; 9 bases agree with TRBD2. Germline trimming cut 2 bases from V and 0 bases from J; bases unmatched to any gene: 1. Germline CDR1 MNHNS, CDR2 SASEGT. The length of the CDR3 is 15 residues. For the CDR3, the DNA is TGTGCCAGCAGTGAACTAGCGGGGAACCAAGAGACCCAGTACTTC. Translating it yields CASSELAGNQETQYF.

This rearrangement joins TRBV10-2 to TRBJ2-7; 9 nucleotides agree with TRBD2. In germline, CDR1 is WSHSY, CDR2 SAAADI. The ends lost 6 bases at V and 7 bases at J; junction bases unmatched: 4. The CDR3 is 12 amino acids. The CDR3 is CASSGTSIEQYF. The CDR3 DNA reads TGCGCCAGCAGCGGGACTAGCATTGAGCAGTACTTC.

The rearrangement uses TRBV2 and TRBJ1-4; D gene ambiguous. The V and J ends lost 5 bases and 5 bases respectively, with 6 bases between them. The germline CDR1 and CDR2 sequences are SNHLY and FYNNEI. The length of the CDR3 is 12 residues. The chain's CDR3 is CASSTPNEKLFF. In DNA form, the CDR3 reads TGTGCCAGCAGTACACCGAATGAAAAACTGTTTTTT.

This chain links TRBV14 with TRBJ2-2; TRBD2 is a possible D gene (7 bases). With 4 bases removed from V and 2 bases from J, the gap between germline ends came to 14 bases. In germline, CDR1 is SGHDN, CDR2 FVKESK. The CDR3 covers 16 residues. The CDR3 DNA reads as TGTGCCAGCAGCCGGGCGGGGGCATTCAACACCGGGGAGCTGTTTTTT. Translation gives CASSRAGAFNTGELFF.

The chain carries TRBV6-5 and TRBJ2-3; TRBD2 matches at 8 bases. Losses at the gene ends were 4 bases for V and 4 bases for J; bases not matched to a gene: 7. This CDR3 spans 15 amino acids. Germline CDR1 reads MNHEY; CDR2 reads SVGAGI. The CDR3 bases are TGTGCCAGCAGTTGGGGCGGGAGGAGCGCAGATACGCAGTATTTT. It codes for CASSWGGRSADTQYF.

V usage is TRBV10-3 and J usage is TRBJ1-5; 9 positions agree with TRBD1. The V and J ends lost 11 bases and 6 bases, in that order; junction bases with no gene match: 8. The length of the CDR3 is 13 residues. Germline assignment: CDR1 ENHRY and CDR2 SYGVKD. CDR3 amino acids: CAAGQGGTQPQHF. CDR3 DNA sequence: TGTGCCGCGGGACAGGGTGGGACTCAGCCCCAGCATTTT.

The chain recombines TRBV27 with TRBJ1-5; maybe TRBD1 (5 bases). V was shortened by 2 bases and J by 4 bases, with 6 bases between the two germline ends. This CDR3 contains 13 residues. Germline V gene sequence: CDR1 MNHEY, CDR2 SMNVEV (reference sequence). The CDR3 coding sequence is TGTGCCAGCAGTTTACGGGGGAATCAGCCCCAGCATTTT. Translation gives CASSLRGNQPQHF.

The V call is TRBV30, the J call TRBJ1-5; tentatively, D is TRBD1 (6 bases). Trimming shortened V by 0 bases and J by 4 bases, and 13 bases separated the two germline ends. CDR1 is GTSNPN and CDR2 is SVGIG in the germline V gene (reference sequence). The CDR3 runs to 15 residues. The DNA for the CDR3 is TGTGCCTGGAGTGTATCTGGACAGATAAATCAGCCCCAGCATTTT. This encodes CAWSVSGQINQPQHF. The variable domain in full, with the rest retrieved from reference TRBV30 and TRBJ1-5, is SQTIHQWPATLVQPVGSPLSLECTVEGTSNPNLYWYRQAAGRGLQLLFYSVGIGQISSEVPQNLSASRPQDRQFILSSKKLLLSDSGFYLCAWSVSGQINQPQHFGDGTRLSIL.

This clone was picked up a small number of times. J is TRBJ2-7 and V is TRBV5-6; possibly TRBD2 for D (6 bases). Germline V CDR1 and CDR2: SGHDT, YYEEEE. Trimming left V 6 bases short and J 1 base short, with 17 bases between. The length of the CDR3 is 15 residues. CDR3 sequence (DNA): TGTGCCAGCAACAACTACGGGGGAGCTTCCTACGAGCAGTACTTC. Its translation: CASNNYGGASYEQYF.

This clone came up once. The chain has TRBV27 and TRBJ2-6, with D unresolved. V was clipped by 0 bases and J by 4 bases, with 7 bases between them. The CDR3 runs to 15 residues. In germline, CDR1 is MNHEY, CDR2 SMNVEV (reference sequence). The CDR3 here is CASSLSLGGANVLTF. DNA for the CDR3: TGTGCCAGCAGTTTATCCCTGGGCGGGGCCAACGTCCTGACTTTC.

This clone was detected once. The rearrangement uses TRBV6-5 and TRBJ1-6; perhaps TRBD1 as D (5 bases). The CDR3 has 14 amino acids. Germline assignment: CDR1 MNHEY and CDR2 SVGAGI. Trimming removed 2 bases at V and 5 bases at J, with 7 bases between. The CDR3 here is CASSYGGNNSPLHF. The CDR3 bases are TGTGCCAGCAGTTACGGGGGGAATAATTCACCCCTCCACTTT.

The V call is TRBV5-1, the J call TRBJ2-3; D may be TRBD1 (7 bases). Trimming pared 0 bases from V and 8 bases from J, leaving 19 bases between. Germline V CDR1 and CDR2: SGHRS, YFSETQ. The CDR3 spans 16 residues. In DNA form, the CDR3 reads TGCGCCAGCAGCTTGGGGGCCGGAGGGGGCCTCGGTACGCAGTATTTT. It translates to CASSLGAGGGLGTQYF. The complete variable domain, with remaining parts taken from reference TRBV5-1 and TRBJ2-3, reads KAGVTQTPRYLIKTRGQQVTLSCSPISGHRSVSWYQQTPGQGLQFLFEYFSETQRNKGNFPGRFSGRQFSNSRSEMNVSTLELGDSALYLCASSLGAGGGLGTQYFGPGTRLTVL.

The J gene is TRBJ2-2, the V gene TRBV9; 9 positions match TRBD2. There are 18 residues in the CDR3. Germline-derived CDR1 and CDR2 are SGDLS and YYNGEE. The J segment lost 5 bases and the V segment lost 0 bases, leaving 11 bases of the junction unmatched. In DNA, the CDR3 is TGTGCCAGCAGCGTAGTTGGATCTAGCGGGACGAGAACCGGGGAGCTGTTTTTT. Its translation: CASSVVGSSGTRTGELFF.

This CDR3 is CASSVGQGAHEQYF. DNA for the CDR3: TGTGCCAGCAGCGTAGGACAGGGCGCCCACGAGCAGTACTTC. The chain carries TRBV9 and TRBJ2-7; 7 bases are a match to TRBD1. The CDR3 extends over 14 amino acids. Germline loops: CDR1 SGDLS, CDR2 YYNGEE. V lost 0 bases, J lost 5 bases, and 5 bases stayed unmatched.